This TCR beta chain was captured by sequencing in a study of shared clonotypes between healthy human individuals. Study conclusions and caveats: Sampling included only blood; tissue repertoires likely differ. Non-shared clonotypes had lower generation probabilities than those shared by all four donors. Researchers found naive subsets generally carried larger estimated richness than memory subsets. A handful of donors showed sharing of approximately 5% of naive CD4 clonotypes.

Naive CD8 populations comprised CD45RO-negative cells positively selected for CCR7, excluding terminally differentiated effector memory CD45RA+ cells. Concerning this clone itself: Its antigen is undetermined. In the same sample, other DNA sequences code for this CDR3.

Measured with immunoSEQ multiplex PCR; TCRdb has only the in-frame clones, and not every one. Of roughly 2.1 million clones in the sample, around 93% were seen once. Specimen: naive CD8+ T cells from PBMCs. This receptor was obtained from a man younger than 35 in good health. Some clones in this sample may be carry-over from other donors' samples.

CDR3 in DNA: TGTGCCAGTAGTCCCTGGGGGGGGAACACTGAAGCTTTCTTT. Residues: CASSPWGGNTEAFF. V is TRBV19 and J is TRBJ1-1; possible D gene TRBD1, 5 bases. In germline, CDR1 is LNHDA, CDR2 SQIVND (reference sequence). This CDR3 is 14 amino acids long. V gave up 5 bases and J gave up 1 base, with 11 bases separating them.